The source of this TCR beta chain is a study of vaccination effects on CD4 cells after COVID-19. The overall study: Specimens were obtained from two convalescent patients 16 days and one week prior to vaccination.

With 5 bases removed from V and 5 bases from J, the gap between germline ends came to 7 bases. The CDR3 has 11 amino acids. The germline CDR1 and CDR2 sequences are DFQATT and SNEGSKA (reference sequence). This clone came up a few times. No antigen is known for it. Having been cultured for 9 to 11 days, the cells underwent CD4+ T cell isolation. Profiled with immunoSEQ multiplex PCR; TCRdb holds only in-frame clones, not every one. The sample shows about 64,000 clones, under 85% of them seen only once. The sample here was CD4+ T cells from PBMCs cultured without peptide, taken before COVID-19 vaccination. This sequence was found in a human donor who had a prior SARS-CoV-2 infection. This chain uses TRBV20-1 with TRBJ2-1, with D possibly being TRBD2 (5 bases). DNA of the CDR3: TGCAGTGCTGCCGGGAACAATGAGCAGTTCTTC. It encodes CSAAGNNEQFF.